Listed below are T cell receptor beta chains from one sample, sequenced in a study of T cells in Graves' hyperthyroidism and ophthalmopathy. TCRdb independently ran MiXCR on the multiplex PCR reads; one entry per CDR3 protein. The sample holds more than 150,000 distinct CDR3 sequences; 15% to 20% are singletons and the top ten take roughly 28%. The specimen was blood. The receptors shown here come from a woman aged 45-65 years with Graves' hyperthyroidism. The CDR3 runs from the conserved cysteine through the conserved F or W. The order of the fields is V gene, D gene, J gene, clone size, CDR3 DNA, CDR3 protein. The D gene is left open where the match is weak. A row's size may be missing; if present it is once, few, many or a size class.

>TRBV6-1|TRBD1|TRBJ1-5|NA
TGTGCCAGCAGTTTCAACCCCCTCCAAAATCAGGGGGGCAATCAGCCCCAGCATTTT
CASSFNPLQNQGGNQPQHF
>TRBV19|TRBD1|TRBJ1-5|many
TGTGCCAGTAGCGACAGGGATGGGAATCAGCCCCAGCATTTT
CASSDRDGNQPQHF
>TRBV7-9|NA|TRBJ1-5|few
TGTGCCAGCAGCTTTGGACAGCCATATAGCAATCAGCCCCAGCATTTT
CASSFGQPYSNQPQHF
>TRBV14|NA|TRBJ2-7|few
TGTGCCAGCAGCCAGGGGCAGGGTCTCTACGAGCAGTACTTC
CASSQGQGLYEQYF
>TRBV12-3/TRBV12-4|TRBD1|TRBJ1-1|many
TGTGCCAGCACCTCGGACAGGGGGTTAGATTCGAACACTGAAGCTTTCTTT
CASTSDRGLDSNTEAFF
>TRBV19|NA|TRBJ1-1|many
TGTGCCAGTAATTTCGGGAAGTACACTGAAGCTTTCTTT
CASNFGKYTEAFF
>TRBV4-3|NA|TRBJ2-7|many
TGCGCCAGCAGCCAAGACACGTACGAGCAGTACTTC
CASSQDTYEQYF
>TRBV6-1|NA|TRBJ2-7|many
TGTGCCAGCAGTGGAGAACGCGAGCAGTACTTC
CASSGEREQYF
>TRBV12-3/TRBV12-4|TRBD1|TRBJ2-1|many
TGTGCCAGCACCTCGGGACAGGGGGCTGACAATGAGCAGTTCTTC
CASTSGQGADNEQFF
>TRBV6-5|NA|TRBJ2-2|many
TGTGCCAGCAGTTACTCAGCTAACGGGGAGCTGTTTTTT
CASSYSANGELFF
>TRBV15|NA|TRBJ1-2|many
TGTGCCACCAGCAGAGATCTAGACAGCTATGGCTACACCTTC
CATSRDLDSYGYTF
>TRBV28|NA|TRBJ1-5|many
TGTGCCAGCAGTTCCTCGCTAGCCGGGCAGCCCCAGCATTTT
CASSSSLAGQPQHF
>TRBV28|NA|TRBJ2-7|many
TGTGCCAGCAGTTTAGGGGGTTTGTCCTACGAGCAGTACTTC
CASSLGGLSYEQYF
>TRBV28|NA|TRBJ1-6|many
TGTGCCAGCAGTTTAGGCGCGATAAGATCCCTCCACTTT
CASSLGAIRSLHF
>TRBV7-3|TRBD2|TRBJ2-3|many
TGTGCCAGCAGCTTAGGGGAGGGAGATACGCAGTATTTT
CASSLGEGDTQYF
>TRBV19|TRBD1|TRBJ2-2|few
TGTGCCAGTACTAGGGACAGGGAGGGCACCGGGGAGCTGTTTTTT
CASTRDREGTGELFF
>TRBV5-1|TRBD1|TRBJ1-1|many
TGCGCCAGCAGCCTTGGTCAGACAGGGGCGAACACTGAAGCTTTCTTT
CASSLGQTGANTEAFF
>TRBV19|NA|TRBJ1-3|few
TGTGCCAGTAGCCCCTTGAAGGGTGGAGAAGACACCATATATTTT
CASSPLKGGEDTIYF
>TRBV4-1|NA|TRBJ2-5|many
TGCGCCAGCAGCCAAACACAGGGCCAAGAGACCCAGTACTTC
CASSQTQGQETQYF
>TRBV20-1|NA|TRBJ2-1|many
TGCAGTGCCCGTCGACTAGATAGTTCGGGTGAGCAGTTCTTC
CSARRLDSSGEQFF
>TRBV7-6|NA|TRBJ2-3|many
TGTGCCAGCAGCTTATTCGGGGCTAGCACAGATACGCAGTATTTT
CASSLFGASTDTQYF
>TRBV28|TRBD1|TRBJ1-4|NA
TGTGCCAGCAGTTCAACAACCGGACAGGGGATAAATGAAAAACTGTTTTTT
CASSSTTGQGINEKLFF
>TRBV7-2|NA|TRBJ2-2|many
TGTGCCAGCAGTTGGGTAACCGGGGAGCTGTTTTTT
CASSWVTGELFF
>TRBV6-1|NA|TRBJ1-6|NA
TGTGCCAGCAGCCCCACCCTCCCAGCCCCGAGTTCACCCCTCCACTTT
CASSPTLPAPSSPLHF
>TRBV4-1|TRBD2|TRBJ2-3|NA
TGCGCCAGCAGCCACCCCAGCGGGGGGGTAGTAGATACGCAGTATTTT
CASSHPSGGVVDTQYF
>TRBV20-1|TRBD1|TRBJ1-5|few
TGCAGTGCTACGAACCAGGGGGCAGATAGCAATCAGCCCCAGCATTTT
CSATNQGADSNQPQHF
>TRBV5-6|NA|TRBJ2-5|many
TGTGCCAGCAGCCCCCCGCCGGTTAAGACTTTGGAGACCCAGTACTTC
CASSPPPVKTLETQYF
>TRBV5-1|NA|TRBJ2-1|few
TGCGCCAGCAGCAAACTAGCCACCTCGAATGAGCAGTTCTTC
CASSKLATSNEQFF
>TRBV19|NA|TRBJ1-1|many
TGTGCCAGTAGTCTACAGGGAATAGGTGAAGCTTTCTTT
CASSLQGIGEAFF
>TRBV7-9|TRBD2|TRBJ2-2|many
TGTGCCAGCAGCTCCGCCGCGGGGGGTTTCACCGGGGAGCTGTTTTTT
CASSSAAGGFTGELFF
>TRBV5-1|TRBD1|TRBJ2-7|many
TGCGCCAGCAGCTCAACGGGACAGACCTACGAGCAGTACTTC
CASSSTGQTYEQYF
>TRBV10-3|TRBD1|TRBJ1-2|NA
TGTGCCATCAGTGAACGAACAGGGGGGATAAACTATGGCTACACCTTC
CAISERTGGINYGYTF
>TRBV7-9|TRBD2|TRBJ2-2|NA
TGTGCCAGCAGCTTATCGCTAGCGGTCGGGGAGCTGTTTTTT
CASSLSLAVGELFF
>TRBV19|NA|TRBJ1-1|few
TGTGCCAGTAGTGTTCACACCCCCGGGAGGGACACTGAAGCTTTCTTT
CASSVHTPGRDTEAFF
>TRBV15|NA|TRBJ2-1|many
TGTGCCACCAGCAGAGATCGAATTGGGGGACTCCCCCTTGAGCAGTTCTTC
CATSRDRIGGLPLEQFF
>TRBV5-1|TRBD1|TRBJ2-2|many
TGCGCCAGCAGCCAACAGGGGGCTTACGCCGGGGAGCTGTTTTTT
CASSQQGAYAGELFF
>TRBV12-3/TRBV12-4|NA|TRBJ2-3|many
TGTGCCAGCAGTGCTGGACTGGGTAACACAGATTTTCAGGGTGCCACGCAGTATTTT
CASSAGLGNTDFQGATQYF
>TRBV6-5|NA|TRBJ2-7|many
TGTGCCAGCAGTTACGGGGGGTGGCGGGAAGAGCAGTACTTC
CASSYGGWREEQYF
>TRBV6-2/TRBV6-3|TRBD2|TRBJ2-1|NA
TGTGCCAGCAGTGTTACTAGGGAGGGGAGCAATGAGCAGTTCTTC
CASSVTREGSNEQFF
>TRBV4-2|NA|TRBJ1-5|few
TGTGCCAGCAGCCAAGCGCTGAGTGCCAATCAGCCCCAGCATTTT
CASSQALSANQPQHF
>TRBV28|NA|TRBJ1-2|NA
TGTGCCAGCAGCCTACCCGCCGGGGCTAACTATGGCTACACCTTC
CASSLPAGANYGYTF